This record looks at one T cell receptor (beta chain) sequence and its context. TCRdb itself ran the RT-PCR reads through MiXCR, one entry per CDR3 protein. This table holds 900,000 to 1,000,000 distinct CDR3 sequences, roughly 18% found once. Germline assignment: CDR1 SGHKS and CDR2 YYEKEE (reference sequence). V was trimmed by 4 bases and J by 0 bases, leaving 17 bases between them. This CDR3 has 16 amino acids. This specimen belongs to a study of patients and donors after allogeneic stem cell transplantation. Sample: blood, either unsorted or a sorted T cell fraction (not recorded which). This receptor was taken from a human donor who was either an allogeneic HSCT recipient or a stem cell or donor lymphocyte infusion donor (not recorded which). It is not recorded whose cells these are; they may come from a transplant donor. This chain links TRBV5-5 with TRBJ2-7, with D unresolved. DNA for the CDR3: TGTGCCAGCAGCCTCGGCTGGGCTGGTATCTCCTACGAGCAGTACTTC. This encodes CASSLGWAGISYEQYF.